The 2 T cell receptor beta chains given below trace back to one sample, sequenced in a study of T cell responses to AZD1222 COVID-19 vaccine. Only in-frame clones appear in the TCRdb table, and some are missing; sequencing was by immunoSEQ multiplex PCR. The repertoire holds approximately 140,000 clones, with just over 90% as singletons. The sample consisted of peripheral blood, taken on day 0 of MenACWY control vaccination. The receptor source for this set is an adult in good health.

The rearrangement uses TRBV28 and TRBJ1-4; TRBD1 might be the D (5 bases). V lost 10 bases, J lost 2 bases, and 11 bases lay in between. Germline loops: CDR1 MDHEN, CDR2 SYDVKM. The CDR3 loop spans 13 amino acids. The CDR3 here is CATGEGTNEKLFF. CDR3 in DNA: TGTGCCACCGGGGAGGGGACTAATGAAAAACTGTTTTTT.

The chain couples TRBV19 to TRBJ1-4; D is possibly TRBD1 (6 bases). Germline V CDR1 and CDR2: LNHDA, SQIVND (reference sequence). The V gene lost 7 bases and the J gene lost 3 bases, with 15 bases spanning the gap. The CDR3 totals 15 residues. Here the CDR3 reads CASNPTGRPNEKLFF. Written as DNA, the CDR3 is TGTGCCAGTAATCCTACAGGGCGGCCTAATGAAAAACTGTTTTTT. The full variable domain, rest sourced from reference TRBV19 and TRBJ1-4, is DGGITQSPKYLFRKEGQNVTLSCEQNLNHDAMYWYRQDPGQGLRLIYYSQIVNDFQKGDIAEGYSVSREKKESFPLTVTSAQKNPTAFYLCASNPTGRPNEKLFFGSGTQLSVL.